Sequencing of this TCR beta chain was carried out in a study of siplizumab effects on memory and regulatory T cells. Study-wide points: In siplizumab cultures, the suppressive function of proliferating Tregs remained unconfirmed. The alloresponse seemed to draw substantially on naive T cells, which appeared more diverse than memory cells.

There are 14 residues in the CDR3. V was clipped by 7 bases and J by 3 bases; unmatched bases: 8. Germline V gene data show CDR1 as MNHEY and CDR2 as SMNVEV (reference sequence). A note on this clone: What it binds is not known.

The method was immunoSEQ multiplex PCR; TCRdb's version includes in-frame clones alone and lacks a portion of them. The sample has about 120,000 clones, about 94% seen once. V gene TRBV27 combines with J gene TRBJ1-1, with 7 bases matching TRBD1. The origin of this receptor is a human donor in good health. Material for sequencing was non-Treg CD4+ T cells sorted from blood. The DNA of the CDR3 is TGTGCCAGCACCTCGGGACAGACGGACACTGAAGCTTTCTTT. Translated: CASTSGQTDTEAFF.